These 11 T cell receptor beta chains were sequenced from one sample in a study of cytomegalovirus exposure and HLA in healthy donors. The data were produced by immunoSEQ multiplex PCR, yet TCRdb's version contains in-frame clones alone and is incomplete. The sample shows roughly 56,000 clones, 93% of them seen only once. The material sequenced was PBMCs. The receptors shown here come from a woman aged 18 to 35 in good health and CMV-seropositive.

DNA of the CDR3: TGCGCCAGCAGCTCACAGGGATTCGGGGGCACAGATACGCAGTATTTT. It yields the protein CASSSQGFGGTDTQYF. The chain combines TRBV5-1 with TRBJ2-3; tentative D call: TRBD1 (6 bases). The CDR3 has 16 residues. Per germline, CDR1 SGHRS and CDR2 YFSETQ. Trimming stripped 3 bases from V and 1 base from J, with 15 bases between.

This chain's CDR3 is CASGLREEKLFF. The CDR3 DNA sequence: TGTGCCAGCGGGCTTCGGGAGGAAAAACTGTTTTTT. The genes are TRBV6-6 and TRBJ1-4; D unclear. The CDR3 spans 12 residues. Trimming pared 8 bases from V and 8 bases from J, leaving 12 bases between. The germline V gene has CDR1 MNHNY and CDR2 SVGAGI (reference sequence).

The V gene is TRBV2, the J gene TRBJ1-1; a weak D match, TRBD1 (6 bases). CDR3 length equals 13 residues. Germline CDR1 and CDR2: SNHLY and FYNNEI. The ends were cut back, 8 bases at V and 1 base at J, with 11 bases in the middle. CDR3 sequence (DNA): TGTGCCAGCCCCAGGGGAAGGAACACTGAAGCTTTCTTT. This encodes CASPRGRNTEAFF.

The chain carries TRBV18 and TRBJ1-1, with 7 positions matching TRBD1. This CDR3 has 12 amino acids. Trimming cost V 6 bases and J 4 bases; bases outside gene matches: 2. Germline lookup yields CDR1 KGHSH and CDR2 LQKENI. CDR3 sequence (DNA): TGTGCCAGCTCGCAGGGGGGCACTGAAGCTTTCTTT. Translating it yields CASSQGGTEAFF.

The J gene is TRBJ1-1, the V gene TRBV2, with TRBD1 matching over 7 bases. Germline V lookup: CDR1 SNHLY, CDR2 FYNNEI. Germline trimming cut 3 bases from V and 5 bases from J; bases unmatched to any gene: 9. This CDR3 has 15 amino acids. CDR3 amino acids: CASSDPATGWTEAFF. CDR3 nucleotides: TGTGCCAGCAGTGACCCGGCGACAGGGTGGACTGAAGCTTTCTTT. The whole variable domain, remainder taken from reference TRBV2 and TRBJ1-1, is EPEVTQTPSHQVTQMGQEVILRCVPISNHLYFYWYRQILGQKVEFLVSFYNNEISEKSEIFDDQFSVERPDGSNFTLKIRSTKLEDSAMYFCASSDPATGWTEAFFGQGTRLTVV.

This chain uses TRBV10-3 with TRBJ1-4; 7 positions agree with TRBD1. Germline CDR1 reads ENHRY; CDR2 reads SYGVKD. This CDR3 is 14 amino acids long. With 3 bases clipped from V and 8 bases from J, the junction kept 6 bases outside the gene matches. The CDR3 loop is CAISDETGDEKLFF. CDR3 nucleotide sequence: TGTGCCATCAGTGATGAAACAGGGGACGAAAAACTGTTTTTT.

The count of this clone is one. The chain uses TRBV7-9 and TRBJ2-4; D gene uncertain. This CDR3 has 14 residues. Germline V gene sequence: CDR1 SEHNR, CDR2 FQNEAQ (reference sequence). The ends were cut back, 7 bases at V and 0 bases at J, with 10 bases in the middle. CDR3 DNA: TGTGCCAGCACAAGCATGGTAGCCAAAAACATTCAGTACTTC. It specifies CASTSMVAKNIQYF. Together with reference TRBV7-9 and TRBJ2-4, the CDR3 gives the full variable domain: DTGVSQNPRHKITKRGQNVTFRCDPISEHNRLYWYRQTLGQGPEFLTYFQNEAQLEKSRLLSDRFSAERPKGSFSTLEIQRTEQGDSAMYLCASTSMVAKNIQYFGAGTRLSVL.

This rearrangement joins TRBV18 to TRBJ1-5; D ambiguous. CDR3 length equals 14 residues. V was cut by 10 bases and J by 4 bases, with 17 bases left in between. In germline, CDR1 is KGHSH, CDR2 LQKENI. The CDR3 spells CATREGGPNQPQHF. As DNA, the CDR3 is TGTGCCACCAGAGAAGGTGGGCCAAATCAGCCCCAGCATTTT.

Worth noting for this clone: Germline and junction disagree at one end, which may indicate a read error. J is TRBJ1-1 and V is TRBV18; maybe TRBD1 (6 bases). This CDR3 has 14 amino acids. The germline V gene has CDR1 KGHSH and CDR2 LQKENI. The CDR3 sequence: CASSPRTENTEAFF. In DNA, the CDR3 is TGTGCCAGCTCCCCACGGACAGAGAACACTGAAGCTTTCTTT. Complete variable domain (other parts from reference TRBV18 and TRBJ1-1): NAGVMQNPRHLVRRRGQEARLRCSPMKGHSHVYWYRQLPEEGLKFMVYLQKENIIDESGMPKERFSAEFPKEGPSILRIQQVVRGDSAAYFCASSPRTENTEAFFGQGTRLTVV.

The chain has TRBV13 and TRBJ1-1; D ambiguous. V was trimmed by 4 bases and J by 3 bases, leaving 3 bases between them. Germline V gene lookup returns CDR1 PRHDT and CDR2 FYEKMQ (reference sequence). The length of the CDR3 is 11 residues. The CDR3 coding sequence is TGTGCCAGCAGCTACTACACTGAAGCTTTCTTT. Amino acid sequence: CASSYYTEAFF.

This sequence joins TRBV7-9 and TRBJ1-6; D gene ambiguous. The CDR3 sequence is 15 residues long. The V end was cut by 3 bases, the J end by 0 bases, with 6 bases between. Germline-derived CDR1 and CDR2 are SEHNR and FQNEAQ (reference sequence). The CDR3 nucleotides read TGTGCCAGCAGCTTTACATTCTCCTATAATTCACCCCTCCACTTT. Translated: CASSFTFSYNSPLHF.